Sequencing of this TCR beta chain was carried out in a study of Tregs in tolerant kidney transplant recipients. Study in general: The nonmyeloablative bone marrow transplants came from related graft donors, with transient mixed chimerism. Study conclusions and caveats: For some patients, primers changed over time, blocking nucleotide-level comparison.

The CDR3 has 14 amino acids. Germline CDR1 SGHRS, CDR2 YFSETQ. The germline V and J ends were trimmed by 7 bases and 0 bases, with 11 bases remaining between them. The protocol was immunoSEQ multiplex PCR, while the TCRdb copy is restricted to in-frame clones and leaves out a portion. This table has around 85,000 clones, 85% to 95% appearing once. Remarks on this clone: Antigen unknown.

The clonotype originates from a human donor who received a combined kidney and bone marrow transplant. The J gene is TRBJ2-1, the V gene TRBV5-1; no definite D call. The specimen was Tregs from blood, collected before the transplant. The CDR3 protein is CASVPLGSYNEQFF. CDR3 in DNA: TGCGCCAGCGTGCCTCTCGGCTCCTACAATGAGCAGTTCTTC.